The clone carrying this T cell receptor beta chain was observed a few times. Its target is not known. The data were obtained in a study of vaccination effects on CD4 cells after COVID-19. Study-wide context: Post-vaccine sample collection fell at a median of 72 days after the second dose.

Study results and caveats: Researchers report that only 1 of 255 vaccine-induced clones in healthy vaccinees cross-reacted with common cold coronaviruses. Both infection-induced and vaccine-induced clones contracted markedly at late post-vaccination timepoints.

Viral peptide pools were used in the ViraFEST assay to expand antigen-specific CD4+ T cells, and sequencing came afterward. Subsequent to roughly 9 days of culture, CD4+ T cells were isolated. Each person got two doses of an mRNA SARS-CoV-2 vaccine, BNT162b2 or mRNA-1273. The healthy vaccine recipients, who had no prior SARS-CoV-2 infection, showed negative nucleocapsid antibodies. Clones were sequenced by immunoSEQ multiplex PCR, and TCRdb holds only the in-frame ones, with some missing. The sample lists about 48,000 clones; 74% were seen once. Germline CDR1 and CDR2: LGHDT and YNNKEL (reference sequence). The CDR3 extends over 16 amino acids. Trimming removed 0 bases from V and 3 bases from J, with 12 bases in between.

Specimen: CD4+ T cells from PBMCs cultured with HCoV-OC43 spike peptides, collected after COVID-19 vaccination. This sample's subset: HCoV-OC43 spike overlapping peptide pool stimulation. This receptor was obtained from a human donor who received a COVID-19 vaccine. The chain links TRBV3-1 (or the pseudogene TRBV3-2) to TRBJ1-3; the D gene is possibly TRBD1 (5 bases). CDR3 in DNA: TGTGCCAGCAGCCAAGATTTCGGGGGATATGGAAACACCATATATTTT. The encoded protein is CASSQDFGGYGNTIYF.